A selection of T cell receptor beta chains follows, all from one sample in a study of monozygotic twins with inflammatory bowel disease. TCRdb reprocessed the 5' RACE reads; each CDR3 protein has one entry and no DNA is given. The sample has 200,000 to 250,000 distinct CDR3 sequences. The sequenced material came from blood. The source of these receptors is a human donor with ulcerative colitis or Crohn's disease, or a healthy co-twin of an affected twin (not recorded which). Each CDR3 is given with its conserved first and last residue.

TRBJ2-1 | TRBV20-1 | CSASDFPLGSSYNEQFF
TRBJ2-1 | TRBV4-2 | CASSQDRGSGVARNEQFF
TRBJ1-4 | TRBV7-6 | CASSLLPLEKLFF
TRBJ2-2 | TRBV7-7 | CASSQDRGGTGELFF
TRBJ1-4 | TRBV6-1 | CASSDGQGATNEKLFF
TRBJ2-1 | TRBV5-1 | CASSYLLESAYNEQFF
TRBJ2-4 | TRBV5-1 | CASSFGQNLNIQYF
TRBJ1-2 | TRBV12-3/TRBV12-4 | CASSFRGVGLGYGYTF
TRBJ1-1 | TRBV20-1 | CSASGSRDTEAFF
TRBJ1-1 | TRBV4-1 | CASSHGTGYTEAFF
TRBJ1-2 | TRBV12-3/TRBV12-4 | CASRPAGSYGYTF
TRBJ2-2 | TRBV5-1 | CASSLWGGFAGELFF
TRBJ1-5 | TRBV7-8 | CASSQGQGNNQPQHF
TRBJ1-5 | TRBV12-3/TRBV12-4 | CASSSRGGGQPQHF
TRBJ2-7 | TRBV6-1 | CASRRGFPYEQYF
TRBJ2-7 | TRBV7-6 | CASSPGQGPYEQYF
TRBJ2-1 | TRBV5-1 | CASSLGDYYNEQFF
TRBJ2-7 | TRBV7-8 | CASSLDGLDEQYF
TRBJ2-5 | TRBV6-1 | CASSRSGGAVMETQYF
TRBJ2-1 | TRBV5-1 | CASSLANNEQFF
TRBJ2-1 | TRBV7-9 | CASSVDREGWNEQFF
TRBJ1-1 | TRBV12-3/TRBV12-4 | CASRTGTANTEAFF
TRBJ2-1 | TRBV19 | CASSIVHSGGALEQFF
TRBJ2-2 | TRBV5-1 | CASSPGQGRNGELFF
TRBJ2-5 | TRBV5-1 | CASSPGGPGETQYF
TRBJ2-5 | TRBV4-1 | CASSQDGWGGETQYF
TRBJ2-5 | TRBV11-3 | CASSRQGAQETQYF
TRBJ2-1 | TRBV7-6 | CASSLEERGRKNEQFF
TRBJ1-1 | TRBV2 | CASGHGNTEAFF
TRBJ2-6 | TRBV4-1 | CASSQPDTTSGANVLTF
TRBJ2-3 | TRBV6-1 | CASSLSSTDTQYF
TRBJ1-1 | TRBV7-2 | CASSLVWGGTEAFF
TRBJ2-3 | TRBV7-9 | CASSLGLAEGDTQYF
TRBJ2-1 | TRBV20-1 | CSASILAGFGQFF
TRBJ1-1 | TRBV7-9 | CASSYPSWRRNTEAFF
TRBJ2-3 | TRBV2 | CASRGGDREYTQYF
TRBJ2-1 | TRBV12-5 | CASGLSTLRYNEQFF
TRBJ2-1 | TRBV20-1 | CSASPSGNYNEQFF
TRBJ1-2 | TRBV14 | CASSLLGRGGYTF
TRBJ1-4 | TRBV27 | CASSYHRASNEKLFF
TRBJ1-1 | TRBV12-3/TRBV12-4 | CAGGRQYNTEAFF
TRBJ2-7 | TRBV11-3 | CASKGQIKDEQYF
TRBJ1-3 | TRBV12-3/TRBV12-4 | CASSFLYSSGNTIYF
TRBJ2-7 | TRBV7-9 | CASSPQVGTGTYEQYF
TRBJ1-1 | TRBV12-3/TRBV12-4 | CASSQGWAEAFF
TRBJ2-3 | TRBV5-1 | CASSSPSGGLYTQYF
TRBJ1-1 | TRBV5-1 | CASIGETGVGTEAFF
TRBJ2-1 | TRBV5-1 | CASSLFAGDEQFF
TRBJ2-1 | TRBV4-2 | CASSPDLGGAHNEQFF
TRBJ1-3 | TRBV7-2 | CASSLSVVNTIYF
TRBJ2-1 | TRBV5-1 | CASKDRGGPYNEQFF